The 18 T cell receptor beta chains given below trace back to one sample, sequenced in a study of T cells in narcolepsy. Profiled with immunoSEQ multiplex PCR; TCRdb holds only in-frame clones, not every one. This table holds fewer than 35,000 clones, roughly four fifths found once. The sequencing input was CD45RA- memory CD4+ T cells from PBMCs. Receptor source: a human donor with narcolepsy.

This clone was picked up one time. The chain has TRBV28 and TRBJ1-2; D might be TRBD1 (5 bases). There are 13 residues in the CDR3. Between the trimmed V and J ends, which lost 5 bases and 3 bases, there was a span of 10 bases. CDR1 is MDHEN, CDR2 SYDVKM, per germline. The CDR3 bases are TGTGCCAGCAGTACGACAGCCTACTATGGCTACACCTTC. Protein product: CASSTTAYYGYTF.

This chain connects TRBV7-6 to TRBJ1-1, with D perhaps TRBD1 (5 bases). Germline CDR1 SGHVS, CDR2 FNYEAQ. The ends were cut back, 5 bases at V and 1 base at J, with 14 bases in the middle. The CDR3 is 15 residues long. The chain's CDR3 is CASSVLTGGNTEAFF. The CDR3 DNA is TGTGCCAGCAGCGTTCTGACCGGGGGGAACACTGAAGCTTTCTTT. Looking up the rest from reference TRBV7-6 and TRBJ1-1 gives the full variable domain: GAGVSQSPRYKVTKRGQDVALRCDPISGHVSLYWYRQALGQGPEFLTYFNYEAQQDKSGLPNDRFSAERPEGSISTLTIQRTEQRDSAMYRCASSVLTGGNTEAFFGQGTRLTVV.

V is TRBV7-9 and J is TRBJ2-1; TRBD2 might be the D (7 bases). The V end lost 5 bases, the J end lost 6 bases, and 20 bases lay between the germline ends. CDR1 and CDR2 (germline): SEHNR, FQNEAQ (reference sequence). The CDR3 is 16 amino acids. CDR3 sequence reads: CASSLGGDMILNEQFF. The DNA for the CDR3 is TGTGCCAGCAGCCTAGGGGGGGACATGATTCTCAATGAGCAGTTCTTC.

The CDR3 is CASRPARQGSYGYTF. For the CDR3, the DNA is TGTGCCAGCAGACCTGCCCGACAGGGGAGCTATGGCTACACCTTC. The genes are TRBV6-4 and TRBJ1-2; TRBD1 matches at 8 bases. CDR3 length equals 15 residues. V shed 6 bases, J shed 4 bases, and the junction held 10 bases outside the gene matches. Germline CDR1 and CDR2: MRHNA and SNTAGT.

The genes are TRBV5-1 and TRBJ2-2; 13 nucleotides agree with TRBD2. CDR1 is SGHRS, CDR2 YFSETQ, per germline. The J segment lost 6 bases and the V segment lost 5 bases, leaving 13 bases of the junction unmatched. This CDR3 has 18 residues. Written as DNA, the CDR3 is TGCGCCAGCAGTTTGACAACTCCGGGACTAGCGGGGCCCGGGGAGCTGTTTTTT. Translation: CASSLTTPGLAGPGELFF.

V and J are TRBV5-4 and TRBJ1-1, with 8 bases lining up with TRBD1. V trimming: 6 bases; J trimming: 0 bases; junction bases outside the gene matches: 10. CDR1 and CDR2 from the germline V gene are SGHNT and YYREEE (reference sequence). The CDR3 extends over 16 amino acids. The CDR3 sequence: CASTFMNRGMNTEAFF. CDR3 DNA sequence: TGTGCCAGCACCTTTATGAACAGGGGGATGAACACTGAAGCTTTCTTT.

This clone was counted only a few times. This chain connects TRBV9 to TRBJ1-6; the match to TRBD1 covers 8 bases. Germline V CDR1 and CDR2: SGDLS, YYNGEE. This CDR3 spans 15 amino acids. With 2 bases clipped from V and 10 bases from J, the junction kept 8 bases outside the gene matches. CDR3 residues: CASSVNPGTGSPLHF. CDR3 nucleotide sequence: TGTGCCAGCAGCGTCAACCCCGGGACAGGCTCACCCCTCCACTTT.

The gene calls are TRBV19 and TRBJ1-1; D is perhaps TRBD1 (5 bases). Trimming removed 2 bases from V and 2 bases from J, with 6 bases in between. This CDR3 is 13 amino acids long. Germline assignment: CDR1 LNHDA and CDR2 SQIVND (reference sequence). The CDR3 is CASSIQGNTEAFF. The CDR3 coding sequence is TGTGCCAGTAGTATACAGGGCAACACTGAAGCTTTCTTT.

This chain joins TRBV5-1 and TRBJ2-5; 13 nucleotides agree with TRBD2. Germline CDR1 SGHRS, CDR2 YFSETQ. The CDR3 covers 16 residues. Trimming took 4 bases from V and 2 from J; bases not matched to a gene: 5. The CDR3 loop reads CASSPRTSGGQETQYF. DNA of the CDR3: TGCGCCAGCAGCCCGCGGACTAGCGGGGGACAAGAGACCCAGTACTTC.

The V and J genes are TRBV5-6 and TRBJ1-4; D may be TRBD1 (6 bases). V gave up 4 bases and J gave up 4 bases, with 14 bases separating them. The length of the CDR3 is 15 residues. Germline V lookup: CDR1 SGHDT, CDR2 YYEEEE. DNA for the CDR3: TGTGCCAGCAGCGCTACAGGGTCCTATAATGAAAAACTGTTTTTT. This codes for CASSATGSYNEKLFF. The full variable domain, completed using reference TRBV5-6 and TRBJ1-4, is DAGVTQSPTHLIKTRGQQVTLRCSPKSGHDTVSWYQQALGQGPQFIFQYYEEEERQRGNFPDRFSGHQFPNYSSELNVNALLLGDSALYLCASSATGSYNEKLFFGSGTQLSVL.

CDR3 in DNA: TGCAGCGCGCAAGGGACTGACTATGGCTACACCTTC. Translation gives CSAQGTDYGYTF. V is TRBV29-1 and J is TRBJ1-2; D perhaps matches TRBD1 (5 bases). The CDR3 runs 12 residues. Germline-derived CDR1 and CDR2 are SQVTM and ANQGSEA. Trimming took off 7 bases at V and 3 bases at J, with 12 bases between the two ends.

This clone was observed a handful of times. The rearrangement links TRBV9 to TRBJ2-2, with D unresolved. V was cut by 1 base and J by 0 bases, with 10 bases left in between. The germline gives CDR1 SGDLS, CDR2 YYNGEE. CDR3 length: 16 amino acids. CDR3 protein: CASSVHPGTNTGELFF. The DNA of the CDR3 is TGTGCCAGCAGCGTACATCCCGGTACGAACACCGGGGAGCTGTTTTTT.

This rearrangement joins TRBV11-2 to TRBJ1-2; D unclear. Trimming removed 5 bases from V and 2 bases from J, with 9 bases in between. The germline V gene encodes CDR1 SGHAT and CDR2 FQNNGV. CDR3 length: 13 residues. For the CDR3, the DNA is TGTGCCAGCAGCGAAGGAGTAAACTATGGCTACACCTTC. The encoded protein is CASSEGVNYGYTF. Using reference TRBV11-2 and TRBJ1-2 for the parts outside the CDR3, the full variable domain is EAGVAQSPRYKIIEKRQSVAFWCNPISGHATLYWYQQILGQGPKLLIQFQNNGVVDDSQLPKDRFSAERLKGVDSTLKIQPAKLEDSAVYLCASSEGVNYGYTFGSGTRLTVV.

The CDR3 sequence: CATSSQIRNSNQPQHF. CDR3 bases: TGTGCCACCAGCAGTCAAATCCGAAATAGCAATCAGCCCCAGCATTTT. The V and J genes are TRBV15 and TRBJ1-5; D is unclear. The V gene's germline CDR1 is LNHNV and CDR2 YYDKDF (reference sequence). The CDR3 runs to 16 residues. V lost 3 bases to trimming and J lost 0 bases, with 12 bases between them.

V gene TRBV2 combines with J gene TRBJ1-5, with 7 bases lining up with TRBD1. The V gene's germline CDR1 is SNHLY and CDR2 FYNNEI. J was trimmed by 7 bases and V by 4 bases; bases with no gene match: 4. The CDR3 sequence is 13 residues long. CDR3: CASSVQGRQPQHF. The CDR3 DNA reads TGTGCCAGCAGTGTACAGGGGAGGCAGCCCCAGCATTTT.

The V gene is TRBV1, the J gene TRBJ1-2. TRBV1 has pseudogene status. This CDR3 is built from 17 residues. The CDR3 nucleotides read TGCACCAGCAGCCAAGTCCCCCCCTGGGAGGTTGGTTATGGCTACACCTTC. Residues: CTSSQVPPWEVGYGYTF.

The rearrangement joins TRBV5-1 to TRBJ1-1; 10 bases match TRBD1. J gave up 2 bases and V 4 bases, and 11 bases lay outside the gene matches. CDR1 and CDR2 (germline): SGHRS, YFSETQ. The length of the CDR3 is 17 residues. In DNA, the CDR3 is TGCGCCAGCAGCCCTAGAGGACAGGGGGGGATTAACACTGAAGCTTTCTTT. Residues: CASSPRGQGGINTEAFF.

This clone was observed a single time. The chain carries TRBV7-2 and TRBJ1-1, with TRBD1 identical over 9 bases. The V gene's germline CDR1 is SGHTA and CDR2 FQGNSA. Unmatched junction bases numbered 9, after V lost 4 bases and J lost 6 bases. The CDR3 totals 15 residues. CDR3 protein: CASSSQGGTGSEAFF. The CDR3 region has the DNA TGTGCCAGCAGCTCCCAGGGCGGGACAGGGTCTGAAGCTTTCTTT.